The subject of this entry is one TCR beta chain. Its antigen remains unknown. The data stem from a study of shared clonotypes between healthy human individuals. Study observations and caveats: Blood alone was sampled, and tissue repertoires likely differ.

Deep was the level at which the assay was run. Produced via immunoSEQ multiplex PCR; TCRdb's table is partial and in-frame only. The sample yields approximately 2,300,000 clones, 85% to 95% seen once. The germline V gene encodes CDR1 MNHEY and CDR2 SVGAGI. The CDR3 has 15 amino acids. Trimming left V 2 bases short and J 4 bases short, with 11 bases between. The sample taken for sequencing was naive CD4+ T cells from PBMCs. Subset given: CD45RA+ positively selected. The TCR was taken from a man between 18 and 29 years old in good health. Some clones in this sample may be carry-over from other donors' samples. The rearrangement uses TRBV6-5 and TRBJ2-2, with D tentatively TRBD2 (5 bases). The CDR3 region is CASSYGGWPTGELFF. The CDR3, as DNA: TGTGCCAGCAGTTACGGAGGTTGGCCCACCGGGGAGCTGTTTTTT.